This T cell receptor beta chain was obtained from a study of T cell changes during pregnancy in multiple sclerosis. Produced via immunoSEQ multiplex PCR; TCRdb's table is partial and in-frame only. The table includes approximately 88,000 clones, approximately 92% detected once. The sample in question was peripheral blood, obtained in the first trimester of pregnancy. This TCR was sampled from a female donor with multiple sclerosis, enrolled in a pregnancy study.

The CDR3 reads CASSGQGAEAFF. CDR3 in DNA: TGTGCCAGTAGTGGACAGGGGGCTGAAGCTTTCTTT. The genes are TRBV19 and TRBJ1-1; 10 positions match TRBD1. This CDR3 contains 12 residues. Trimming took 5 bases from V and 6 from J; bases not matched to a gene: 0. Germline V gene data show CDR1 as LNHDA and CDR2 as SQIVND (reference sequence).